This T cell receptor beta chain is from a study of lymphopenia after photon versus proton radiotherapy. The CDR3 has 14 amino acids. Germline V gene data show CDR1 as MDHEN and CDR2 as SYDVKM. V was pared by 6 bases and J by 5 bases, with 14 bases between. Findings of the study overall: After the lymphocyte nadir, photon-treated repertoires showed oligoclonal expansion, especially of CD8+ Temra cells. Under photons, naive T cells and diversity fell while effector/memory populations rose. In patients who died, overall survival fell as post-nadir TCR diversity dropped more.

The data were produced by immunoSEQ multiplex PCR, yet TCRdb's version contains in-frame clones alone and is incomplete. The sample lists 20,000 or so clones; about nine tenths were seen once. Concerning this clone: Its antigen is not known.

The V gene is TRBV28, the J gene TRBJ1-5, with D perhaps TRBD1 (6 bases). The sample consisted of peripheral blood, taken from a patient treated with proton-based radiotherapy. The source of this sequence is a woman between 65 and 79 years old with pancreatic cancer. Some clones in this sample may be carry-over from other donors' samples. The CDR3 DNA follows: TGTGCCAGCAGACCTCCGGGGGGCTATCAGCCCCAGCATTTT. It specifies CASRPPGGYQPQHF.